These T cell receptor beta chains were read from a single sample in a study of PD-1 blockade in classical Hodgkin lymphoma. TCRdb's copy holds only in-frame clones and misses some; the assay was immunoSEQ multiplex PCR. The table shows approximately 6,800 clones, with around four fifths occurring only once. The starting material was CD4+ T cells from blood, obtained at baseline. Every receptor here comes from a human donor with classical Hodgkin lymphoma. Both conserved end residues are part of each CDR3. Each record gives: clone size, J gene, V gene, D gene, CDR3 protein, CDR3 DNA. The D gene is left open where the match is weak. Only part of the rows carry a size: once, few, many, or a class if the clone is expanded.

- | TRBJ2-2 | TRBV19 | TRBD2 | CASTIAGATGELFF | TGTGCCAGTACCATAGCGGGAGCCACCGGGGAGCTGTTTTTT
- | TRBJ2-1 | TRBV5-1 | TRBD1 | CASSLGGGRQFF | TGCGCCAGCAGCTTGGGAGGGGGCAGGCAGTTCTTC
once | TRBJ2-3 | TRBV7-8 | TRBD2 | CASSYIAGVTDTQYF | TGTGCCAGCAGCTACATAGCGGGTGTCACAGATACGCAGTATTTT
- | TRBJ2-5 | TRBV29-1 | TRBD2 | CSVKGAGVVAETQYF | TGCAGCGTTAAAGGAGCGGGAGTTGTAGCTGAGACCCAGTACTTC
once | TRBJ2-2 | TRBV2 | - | CASSGTMTGELFF | TGTGCCAGCAGCGGTACGATGACCGGGGAGCTGTTTTTT
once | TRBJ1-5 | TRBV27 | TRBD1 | CASSSSTGTGAGPQHF | TGTGCCAGCAGTTCCTCAACCGGGACAGGGGCCGGGCCCCAGCATTTT
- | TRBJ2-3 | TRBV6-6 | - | CASSKGPYTDTQYF | TGTGCCAGCTCCAAGGGGCCATACACAGATACGCAGTATTTT
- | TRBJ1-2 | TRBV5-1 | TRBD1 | CASSLGQGTGANYGYTF | TGCGCCAGCAGCTTGGGACAGGGAACTGGGGCTAACTATGGCTACACCTTC
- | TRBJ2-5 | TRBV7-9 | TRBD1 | CASSRGQGLETQYF | TGTGCCAGCAGCCGGGGACAGGGGCTAGAGACCCAGTACTTC
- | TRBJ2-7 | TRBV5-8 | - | CASSLLGSSYEQYF | TGTGCCAGCAGCTTGTTGGGTTCCTCCTACGAGCAGTACTTC
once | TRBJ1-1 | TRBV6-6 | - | CASSYSIGLETEAFF | TGTGCCAGCAGTTACTCGATCGGTCTGGAGACTGAAGCTTTCTTT
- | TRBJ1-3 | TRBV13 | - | CASSLQPSSGNTIYF | TGTGCCAGCAGCTTACAACCAAGCTCTGGAAACACCATATATTTT
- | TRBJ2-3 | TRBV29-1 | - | CSVARGGTSTDTQYF | TGCAGCGTTGCGCGCGGAGGAACTAGCACAGATACGCAGTATTTT
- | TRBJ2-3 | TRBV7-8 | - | CASTVGGRTDTRYF | TGTGCCAGCACCGTGGGGGGGAGGACAGATACGCGGTATTTT
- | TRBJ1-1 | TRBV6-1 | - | CASSPLSGINTEAFF | TGTGCCAGCAGTCCGTTGTCGGGGATCAACACTGAAGCTTTCTTT
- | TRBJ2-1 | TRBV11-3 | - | CASSQETDNEQFF | TGTGCCAGCAGCCAAGAAACTGACAATGAGCAGTTCTTC
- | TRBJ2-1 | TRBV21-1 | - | CASSRETSGAYNEQFF | TGTGCCAGCAGCCGGGAGACTAGCGGTGCCTACAATGAGCAGTTCTTC
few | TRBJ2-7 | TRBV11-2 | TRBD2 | CASSLESGRFYEQYF | TGTGCCAGCAGCTTAGAAAGCGGGAGGTTTTACGAGCAGTACTTC
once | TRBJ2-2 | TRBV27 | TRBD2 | CASSFSGTTNTGELFF | TGTGCCAGCAGTTTTTCCGGGACTACGAACACCGGGGAGCTGTTTTTT
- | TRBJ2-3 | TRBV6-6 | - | CASSPGTSNTDTQYF | TGTGCCAGCAGCCCCGGGACTTCGAACACAGATACGCAGTATTTT
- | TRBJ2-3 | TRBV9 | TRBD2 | CASSVGGSVPDTQYF | TGTGCCAGCAGCGTAGGCGGGAGCGTCCCAGATACGCAGTATTTT